Each of the 5 T cell receptor beta chains below was sequenced from the same sample in a study of a mutant IDH1 vaccine in newly diagnosed glioma. The time point: week 47, end of study. Vaccination comprised doses that each held 300 ug of mutant IDH1 20-mer peptide, plus topical imiquimod. The data were produced by immunoSEQ multiplex PCR, yet TCRdb's version contains in-frame clones alone and is incomplete. The table lists 24,000 or so clones, approximately 81% of them singletons. These receptors lack a known antigen. The sequencing used PBMCs, collected from a glioma patient whose treatment included an IDH1 peptide vaccine. These receptors were collected from a man in his forties with glioma.

This clone was seen once. The chain joins TRBV19 to TRBJ1-2, with D unclear. This CDR3 contains 15 residues. Trimming shortened V by 2 bases and J by 4 bases, and 14 bases separated the two germline ends. CDR1 LNHDA and CDR2 SQIVND come from the germline V gene (reference sequence). The CDR3 nucleotides read TGTGCCAGTAGTATAACCGGGCCCCTCCGCTATGGCTACACCTTC. Translation gives CASSITGPLRYGYTF.

V and J are TRBV29-1 and TRBJ2-3, with TRBD2 matching 7 bases. J gave up 2 bases and V 7 bases, and 9 bases lay outside the gene matches. CDR3 length: 14 residues. Germline V gene lookup returns CDR1 SQVTM and CDR2 ANQGSEA. CDR3 in amino acids: CSASAGEVTDTQYF. Written as DNA, the CDR3 is TGCAGCGCCAGCGCGGGAGAAGTCACAGATACGCAGTATTTT.

V is TRBV4-1 and J is TRBJ2-5; D is uncertain. The CDR3 is 17 amino acids. Germline V lookup: CDR1 MGHRA, CDR2 YSYEKL. V dropped 0 bases and J dropped 0 bases, with 14 bases sitting between them. The CDR3 protein is CASSQDGLKAYQETQYF. The DNA for the CDR3 is TGCGCCAGCAGCCAAGACGGGTTAAAGGCGTACCAAGAGACCCAGTACTTC.

This clone has a single count. The chain has TRBV13 and TRBJ2-7; perhaps TRBD1 as D (5 bases). The germline V gene has CDR1 PRHDT and CDR2 FYEKMQ (reference sequence). V lost 5 bases and J 7 bases, leaving 12 bases between the germline ends. This CDR3 spans 12 amino acids. The chain's CDR3 is CASSRREGEQYF. For the CDR3, the DNA is TGTGCCAGCAGCCGCAGGGAAGGAGAGCAGTACTTC.

V usage is TRBV7-9 and J usage is TRBJ2-1, with no clear D. The CDR3 totals 12 residues. Germline CDR1 reads SEHNR; CDR2 reads FQNEAQ (reference sequence). V lost 1 base to trimming and J lost 9 bases, with 7 bases between them. CDR3 sequence reads: CASSLDEVEQFF. CDR3 DNA sequence: TGTGCCAGCAGCTTAGATGAGGTTGAGCAGTTCTTC.